These 15 T cell receptor beta chains came from one sample sequenced in a study of T cells in localized non-small cell lung cancer. The data were produced by immunoSEQ multiplex PCR, yet TCRdb's version contains in-frame clones alone and is incomplete. Of 30,000 to 40,000 clones in the sample, under 90% were seen once. The sample consisted of peripheral blood, taken before any cancer treatment. These receptors were obtained from a man between 40 and 69 years old with stage I lung adenocarcinoma.

In this sample, this clone turned up a few times. J is TRBJ1-5 and V is TRBV12-5, with 9 bases matching TRBD1. V was clipped by 5 bases and J by 2 bases; unmatched bases: 4. Germline-derived CDR1 and CDR2 are LGHNT and FRNRAP. The CDR3 covers 15 residues. This CDR3 is CASGRRDRGNQPQHF. The CDR3 DNA sequence: TGTGCTAGTGGTCGCCGGGACAGGGGCAATCAGCCCCAGCATTTT.

The gene calls are TRBV4-2 and TRBJ2-6; 8 nucleotides line up with TRBD1. J was trimmed by 0 bases and V by 2 bases; bases with no gene match: 9. From germline, CDR1 is LGHNA and CDR2 YNFKEQ. This CDR3 contains 19 residues. The CDR3 is CASSQRWDRSSSGANVLTF. In DNA form, the CDR3 reads TGTGCCAGCAGCCAAAGATGGGACAGGTCTAGCTCTGGGGCCAACGTCCTGACTTTC.

The rearrangement links TRBV18 to TRBJ1-2; the D is unclear. The germline V gene encodes CDR1 KGHSH and CDR2 LQKENI. CDR3 length: 13 amino acids. V lost 5 bases, J lost 3 bases, and 10 bases lay in between. The chain's CDR3 is CASSEGWHYGYTF. As DNA, the CDR3 is TGTGCCAGCTCAGAGGGCTGGCACTATGGCTACACCTTC.

The chain uses TRBV11-3 and TRBJ2-3; TRBD1 matches at 7 bases. Per the germline V gene, CDR1 is SGHNT and CDR2 is YENEEA. The length of the CDR3 is 15 residues. Trimming at V came to 4 bases and at J to 1 base, leaving 5 bases not matched to a gene. The CDR3 sequence is CASSSTGTGTDTQYF. The DNA of the CDR3 is TGTGCCAGCAGCTCTACGGGGACAGGCACAGATACGCAGTATTTT.

V gene TRBV9 combines with J gene TRBJ1-5, with D unresolved. The germline gives CDR1 SGDLS, CDR2 YYNGEE. The CDR3 consists of 16 residues. The V and J ends lost 0 bases and 4 bases respectively, with 14 bases between them. The chain's CDR3 is CASSVGSGNPNQPQHF. DNA for the CDR3: TGTGCCAGCAGCGTAGGAAGTGGAAATCCGAATCAGCCCCAGCATTTT.

V is TRBV5-4 and J is TRBJ2-2; unclear D gene. Germline V lookup: CDR1 SGHNT, CDR2 YYREEE (reference sequence). The V end was cut by 2 bases, the J end by 4 bases, with 6 bases between. The CDR3 is 13 amino acids. This CDR3 is CASSFKTTGELFF. Here the CDR3 DNA reads TGTGCCAGCAGCTTTAAAACCACCGGGGAGCTGTTTTTT.

The chain is built from TRBV4-1 and TRBJ2-5, with D unclear. Trimming left V 2 bases short and J 7 bases short, with 14 bases between. The V gene's germline CDR1 is MGHRA and CDR2 YSYEKL. The CDR3 runs 14 residues. The CDR3 coding sequence is TGCGCCAGCAGCCAATTAGTCGGAATTTTGACCCAGTACTTC. The encoded protein is CASSQLVGILTQYF.

The chain joins TRBV30 to TRBJ2-7; perhaps TRBD1 as D (5 bases). V lost 1 base and J lost 6, with 13 bases in between. This CDR3 has 13 amino acids. The germline V gene has CDR1 GTSNPN and CDR2 SVGIG (reference sequence). CDR3 DNA sequence: TGTGCCTGGAGTGAAGGCAGGGTACGCGAGCAGTACTTC. Protein sequence: CAWSEGRVREQYF.

The rearrangement links TRBV9 to TRBJ1-4; D perhaps matches TRBD1 (6 bases). The germline gives CDR1 SGDLS, CDR2 YYNGEE. Trimming took off 1 base at V and 2 bases at J, with 9 bases between the two ends. The CDR3 covers 15 residues. The CDR3 region is CASSVSRGTNEKLFF. In DNA, the CDR3 is TGTGCCAGCAGCGTATCTAGGGGGACTAATGAAAAACTGTTTTTT.

This rearrangement joins TRBV7-8 to TRBJ2-1; the D is unclear. V shed 2 bases and J shed 4 bases, with 15 bases lying between them. The CDR3 has 16 residues. Germline CDR1 SGHVS, CDR2 FQNEAQ. The CDR3: CASSLLRVGLYNEQFF. The CDR3 bases are TGTGCCAGCAGCTTACTCCGGGTTGGGCTTTACAATGAGCAGTTCTTC.

The chain is built from TRBV5-1 and TRBJ1-5; 7 bases line up with TRBD1. Germline assignment: CDR1 SGHRS and CDR2 YFSETQ. V shed 0 bases, J shed 4 bases, and the junction held 4 bases outside the gene matches. The CDR3 extends over 15 amino acids. The CDR3 region is CASSLGDSGNQPQHF. In DNA, the CDR3 is TGCGCCAGCAGCTTGGGGGACAGCGGAAATCAGCCCCAGCATTTT. Together with reference TRBV5-1 and TRBJ1-5, the CDR3 gives the full variable domain: KAGVTQTPRYLIKTRGQQVTLSCSPISGHRSVSWYQQTPGQGLQFLFEYFSETQRNKGNFPGRFSGRQFSNSRSEMNVSTLELGDSALYLCASSLGDSGNQPQHFGDGTRLSIL.

The chain employs TRBV6-5 and TRBJ2-7; tentative D call: TRBD1 (6 bases). CDR3 length: 13 amino acids. Germline V gene data show CDR1 as MNHEY and CDR2 as SVGAGI. Trimming stripped 6 bases from V and 4 bases from J, with 13 bases between. CDR3 nucleotide sequence: TGTGCCAGCAGCCGCGGACAGTTTTACGAGCAGTACTTC. This encodes CASSRGQFYEQYF.

This sequence joins TRBV25-1 and TRBJ1-2, with D maybe TRBD1 (6 bases). Trimming took off 2 bases at V and 5 bases at J, with 21 bases between the two ends. This CDR3 is 17 amino acids long. CDR1 is MGHDK and CDR2 is SYGVNS in the germline V gene. The CDR3 here is CASSEQSVGQLLYGYTF. CDR3 nucleotide sequence: TGTGCCAGCAGTGAACAGTCGGTTGGACAGCTACTTTATGGCTACACCTTC.

The chain recombines TRBV11-2 with TRBJ1-1, with D possibly being TRBD1 (5 bases). CDR1 SGHAT and CDR2 FQNNGV come from the germline V gene. The CDR3 is 17 residues long. V was cut by 5 bases and J by 2 bases, with 21 bases left in between. Here the CDR3 DNA reads TGTGCCAGCAGCCACGCGACTCAGGGTGCAAGAAACACTGAAGCTTTCTTT. Translated, it gives CASSHATQGARNTEAFF.

This chain links TRBV18 with TRBJ1-1, with D unclear. The V and J ends lost 0 bases and 2 bases respectively, with 7 bases between them. The CDR3 loop spans 14 amino acids. CDR1 is KGHSH and CDR2 is LQKENI in the germline V gene. The DNA of the CDR3 is TGTGCCAGCTCACCACCGAGTACTAACACTGAAGCTTTCTTT. Protein: CASSPPSTNTEAFF.